Listed below are T cell receptor beta chains from one sample, sequenced in a study of shared T cell receptors in the human thymus. The data were produced by immunoSEQ multiplex PCR, yet TCRdb's version contains in-frame clones alone and is incomplete. The table lists about 380,000 clones, 85% to 95% of them singletons. Sequenced input: thymocytes. Source of these receptors: a human donor. Each CDR3 is given with its conserved first and last residue. D genes are given only for firm matches. The size field is filled for only some rows; it gives once, few, many or a size class.

cdr3_nt cdr3_aa d_call j_call clone_size v_call
TGTGCCAGCACAGGGGGGTTCCTTTCTAACTATGGCTACACCTTC CASTGGFLSNYGYTF TRBD1 TRBJ1-2 . TRBV7-2
TGCAGCGTTGGGTTGGCAGCCACTAATGAAAAACTGTTTTTT CSVGLAATNEKLFF . TRBJ1-4 . TRBV29-1
TGTGCCAGTAGTATACTCTTGGGGCGGCTTAACACCGGGGAGCTGTTTTTT CASSILLGRLNTGELFF . TRBJ2-2 . TRBV19
TGTGCCAGCAGCCAGAGGGGTCGGTCCCCTTACAATGAGCAGTTCTTC CASSQRGRSPYNEQFF . TRBJ2-1 . TRBV14
TGTGCCAGCTCACCACCGGGCAGTCCCAATCAGCCCCAGCATTTT CASSPPGSPNQPQHF . TRBJ1-5 . TRBV18
TGTGCCTGGAGTAACCCGGGTTCCCCCGACGAGCAGTACTTC CAWSNPGSPDEQYF . TRBJ2-7 . TRBV30
TGTGCCAGCTCACCCACAGGTGGACTGGCTATAGACGAGGGTGGAAGGGAGACCCAGTACTTC CASSPTGGLAIDEGGRETQYF . TRBJ2-5 . TRBV18
TGTGCCAGCAGTGATTACAGGGTCGATAATTCACCCCTCCACTTT CASSDYRVDNSPLHF . TRBJ1-6 . TRBV6-1
TGTGCCTGGGGAACAGGGGTTTTCGACGAGCAGTACTTC CAWGTGVFDEQYF TRBD1 TRBJ2-7 . TRBV30
TGTGCCAGCAGGGCCGCGGGACAGCGCTACGAGCAGTACTTC CASRAAGQRYEQYF . TRBJ2-7 . TRBV28
TGTGCCAGCAGCTTAATCGGAGGGAATGAGCAGTACTTC CASSLIGGNEQYF . TRBJ2-7 . TRBV5-6
TGTGCCAGCAGTCCCCAGGGCAGCTCCTACAATGAGCAGTTCTTC CASSPQGSSYNEQFF . TRBJ2-1 . TRBV2
TGTGCCAGCAGAGATCCTCGACAGGGCGGCTATGGCTACACCTTC CASRDPRQGGYGYTF TRBD1 TRBJ1-2 . TRBV9
TGTGCCACCAGCAGAAGCGGGTTACGCACAGATACGCAGTATTTT CATSRSGLRTDTQYF . TRBJ2-3 . TRBV15
TGCAGCGTTGAAGTGCCGGGACAGGGGGCCGCCCAGTACTTC CSVEVPGQGAAQYF TRBD1 TRBJ2-5 once TRBV29-1
TGTGCCAGCAGCATAGGGGCTAGCGGGAGTGCTAGCACAGATACGCAGTATTTT CASSIGASGSASTDTQYF TRBD2 TRBJ2-3 . TRBV7-3
TGTGCCAGCAGTCCCACGGACAGGGCAGAGACCCAGTACTTC CASSPTDRAETQYF TRBD1 TRBJ2-5 . TRBV2
TGTGCCAGCAGCCCTGGGGACCCGGGGACTAGAAGGAACAATGAGCAGTTCTTC CASSPGDPGTRRNNEQFF TRBD2 TRBJ2-1 . TRBV5-4
TGTGCCAGCAGTTTAGGGGGGGCGAAGGGACAGCCCCAGCATTTT CASSLGGAKGQPQHF . TRBJ1-5 . TRBV28
TGTGCCAGCAGTTTAGGATCATCTCAAGAGACCCAGTACTTC CASSLGSSQETQYF . TRBJ2-5 . TRBV28
TGTGCCACCAGCAGAGTTGATTCACCCTATGGCTACACCTTC CATSRVDSPYGYTF . TRBJ1-2 . TRBV15
TGTGCCACCAGCACCCAGAGCTCCTATAATTCACCCCTCCACTTT CATSTQSSYNSPLHF . TRBJ1-6 . TRBV15
TGTGCCAGCCCGATGCCGAATGCAGGGCCCACGACTGAAGCTTTCTTT CASPMPNAGPTTEAFF . TRBJ1-1 . TRBV18
TGTGCCAGCAGTCTAGAAGCCCAGGAGGGAATGAACACTGAAGCTTTCTTT CASSLEAQEGMNTEAFF . TRBJ1-1 . TRBV27
TGTGCCACCAGCAGAGATGGCACAGGGGCGGTCTACGAGCAGTACTTC CATSRDGTGAVYEQYF TRBD1 TRBJ2-7 . TRBV15
TGTGCCAGCAGTTACGACAGGGCAGGGAAGGACGAGCAGTACTTC CASSYDRAGKDEQYF TRBD1 TRBJ2-7 . TRBV6-5
TGTGCCAGCAGCTTTAGGCGCCGGGCCCACTATGTGGCGTACAATGAGCAGTTCTTC CASSFRRRAHYVAYNEQFF . TRBJ2-1 . TRBV11-2
TGTGCCAGCAGGCCTACCCGGGATAGCGGGAGCTCCTACAATGAGCAGTTCTTC CASRPTRDSGSSYNEQFF TRBD2 TRBJ2-1 . TRBV28
TGTGCCAGCAGTTTTAAACAGGGTGAAGGGGCCAATGAGCAGTTCTTC CASSFKQGEGANEQFF . TRBJ2-1 . TRBV28
TGTGCCAGCAGTTTATCGACCGGGGATACGCAGTATTTT CASSLSTGDTQYF . TRBJ2-3 . TRBV27
TGTGCCAGTACCTCCCGGGGAGAGGGAGGTCAGCCCCAGCATTTT CASTSRGEGGQPQHF . TRBJ1-5 . TRBV19
TGTGCCAGCCGGGGGCTTGGGGAAAAACTGTTTTTT CASRGLGEKLFF . TRBJ1-4 . TRBV28
TGTGCCAGCAGTGAATGGTATCAATTCCGGGGGGCGGAGGATGAAAAACTGTTTTTT CASSEWYQFRGAEDEKLFF . TRBJ1-4 . TRBV6-1
TGTGCCAGCAGGGGATACAGAGAGGTGGATGGCTACACCTTC CASRGYREVDGYTF . TRBJ1-2 . TRBV27
TGTGCCAGCAGTGACTTCACCAGTTCCCGCACCTATGGCTACACCTTC CASSDFTSSRTYGYTF . TRBJ1-2 . TRBV25-1
TGTGCCAGTAGTATAGTAGCGAGGAATGAGCAGTTCTTC CASSIVARNEQFF . TRBJ2-1 . TRBV19
TGTGCCAGCAAGGGGGCGGGAGGGAGTGAGCAGTTCTTC CASKGAGGSEQFF TRBD2 TRBJ2-1 . TRBV4-2
TGCGCCAGCAGCTCGGGGTTGCCGGGCACTGAAGCTTTCTTT CASSSGLPGTEAFF . TRBJ1-1 . TRBV5-1
TGTGCCAGCAGCGCTTTTACAGTGGCGAACACTGAAGCTTTCTTT CASSAFTVANTEAFF . TRBJ1-1 . TRBV9
TGTGCCAGCAGCATGCTAGCGGGAAATGAGCAGTTCTTC CASSMLAGNEQFF TRBD2 TRBJ2-1 . TRBV7-9
TGTGCCAGCAGTTTATGGGGGACAGTCTCCTACGAGCAGTACTTC CASSLWGTVSYEQYF TRBD1 TRBJ2-7 . TRBV28
TGTGCCAGCAGCTCCCTCAATCAGCCCCAGCATTTT CASSSLNQPQHF . TRBJ1-5 . TRBV28
TGCGCCAGCAGCCGATTTGGAGGGGGTGGCTCTGGGGCCAACGTCCTGACTTTC CASSRFGGGGSGANVLTF . TRBJ2-6 . TRBV4-3
TGTGCCAGCAGCTTCCCGGCTAGCGGAGGGGGGATTGACACGCAGTATTTT CASSFPASGGGIDTQYF . TRBJ2-3 . TRBV5-6
TGTGCCAGCCTCACAGGTCGGGACGGCTACACCTTC CASLTGRDGYTF . TRBJ1-2 . TRBV25-1
TGTGCCAGCTCACCACCGCCGTGGTCAGCTCACAATGAGCAGTTCTTC CASSPPPWSAHNEQFF . TRBJ2-1 once TRBV18
TGTGCCAGCAGTTTTAACGTAGGCCGTGCGAACACTGAAGCTTTCTTT CASSFNVGRANTEAFF . TRBJ1-1 once TRBV28
TGTGCCAGCAGCCTGGGACTAGCGGAGAAAGGGGCCCAGTACTTC CASSLGLAEKGAQYF TRBD2 TRBJ2-5 once TRBV7-9
TGTGCCAGCTCACCACCGGGGGGGCCGGCCATGAACACTGAAGCTTTCTTT CASSPPGGPAMNTEAFF . TRBJ1-1 . TRBV18
TGTGCCAGCAGCACACGGACTAGCGGGCACACAGATACGCAGTATTTT CASSTRTSGHTDTQYF TRBD2 TRBJ2-3 . TRBV5-4
TGTGCCATCAGCGGAACGACAGACCAAGAGACCCAGTACTTC CAISGTTDQETQYF . TRBJ2-5 . TRBV10-3
TGTGCCAGCAGCCCTAAGACGGCTAGGATGGACAACAATCAGCCCCAGCATTTT CASSPKTARMDNNQPQHF . TRBJ1-5 . TRBV11-2
TGTGCCACCAGCAGAGATGAATGGAAGCGGCACTTGAGAGAGACCCAGTACTTC CATSRDEWKRHLRETQYF . TRBJ2-5 . TRBV15
TGTGCCAGCAGTGAACCGGGACTAGCGGGTTATGATAGAAACACCGGGGAGCTGTTTTTT CASSEPGLAGYDRNTGELFF TRBD2 TRBJ2-2 . TRBV6-1
TGTGCCAGTAGTGCGGGGGCTGTTCAGCCCCAGCATTTT CASSAGAVQPQHF . TRBJ1-5 . TRBV19
TGTGCCAGCAGCCTCCAGGGACAGGGTAATCAGCCCCAGCATTTT CASSLQGQGNQPQHF TRBD1 TRBJ1-5 . TRBV6-1
TGTGCCAGCAGCCCCAGACTAGCGGGACCAGATACGCAGTATTTT CASSPRLAGPDTQYF TRBD2 TRBJ2-3 once TRBV9